Listed here are 10 T cell receptor beta chains from one sample, sequenced in a study of metastatic and nonmetastatic thyroid tumors. Thyroid surgery had not been preceded by any treatment in any patient. TCRdb used MiXCR to call clones anew from the PCR reads. Of about 93,000 clones in the sample, roughly an eighth were seen once. Specimen: blood. Receptors originate from a female donor with papillary thyroid cancer or a benign thyroid nodule (not recorded which). Some clones in this sample may be carry-over from other donors' samples.

This clone was detected many times. The J gene is TRBJ2-7, the V gene TRBV20-1; TRBD2 might be the D (5 bases). Germline V gene lookup returns CDR1 DFQATT and CDR2 SNEGSKA (reference sequence). V was pared by 7 bases and J by 6 bases, with 22 bases between. The CDR3 is made up of 14 amino acids. CDR3 nucleotides: TGCAGTGTCTCCTACCCTCGGGAACTTGGCGAGCAGTACTTC. This gives the protein CSVSYPRELGEQYF.

This clone has a handful of counts. The chain carries TRBV10-3 and TRBJ2-7; the D is unclear. Germline CDR1 is ENHRY and CDR2 is SYGVKD. V was trimmed by 5 bases and J by 0 bases, leaving 14 bases between them. The CDR3 length is 15 residues. In nucleotides, the CDR3 is TGTGCCATCAGTCGGACCCACACGGGCTCCTACGAGCAGTACTTC. Translation gives CAISRTHTGSYEQYF.

This clone was found many times. The chain combines TRBV20-1 with TRBJ2-3; D possibly corresponds to TRBD2 (5 bases). The V end lost 5 bases, the J end lost 1 base, and 19 bases lay between the germline ends. CDR3 length equals 16 residues. From germline, CDR1 is DFQATT and CDR2 SNEGSKA (reference sequence). The CDR3 protein is CSAWTGLKQRTDTQYF. CDR3 coding DNA: TGCAGTGCTTGGACTGGACTCAAACAACGCACAGATACGCAGTATTTT.

This clone was recorded at least ten times. The chain employs TRBV3-1 and TRBJ2-7; no reliable D call. The CDR3 has 14 residues. Per germline, CDR1 LGHDT and CDR2 YNNKEL (reference sequence). V lost 0 bases, J lost 6 bases, and 12 bases lay in between. CDR3 sequence: CASSQDDWAPEQYF. The CDR3 DNA sequence: TGTGCCAGCAGCCAAGATGATTGGGCTCCCGAGCAGTACTTC.

This clone appeared many times. The CDR3 DNA is TGCGCCAGCAGCCCCGGCCAAGAGACCCAGTACTTC. It translates to CASSPGQETQYF. The chain couples TRBV4-1 to TRBJ2-5; D remains ambiguous. V lost 4 bases, J lost 1 base, and 4 bases lay in between. Germline CDR1 and CDR2: MGHRA and YSYEKL. CDR3 length: 12 amino acids.

This clone was found many times. The J gene is TRBJ2-1, the V gene TRBV7-6; 7 bases are a match to TRBD2. J lost 5 bases, V lost 5 bases, and 12 bases had no gene match. The CDR3 sequence is 16 residues long. Germline loops: CDR1 SGHVS, CDR2 FNYEAQ. The CDR3 reads CASSPGSGLGDNEQFF. The CDR3 DNA is TGTGCCAGCAGCCCCGGGTCTGGACTAGGCGACAATGAGCAGTTCTTC.

This clone was detected a few times. The chain recombines TRBV15 with TRBJ2-6, with TRBD1 matching over 7 bases. Germline V gene lookup returns CDR1 LNHNV and CDR2 YYDKDF (reference sequence). There are 15 residues in the CDR3. Losses at the gene ends were 4 bases for V and 4 bases for J; bases not matched to a gene: 4. DNA of the CDR3: TGTGCCACCAGCAAAGGGACAGCAGGGGCCAACGTCCTGACTTTC. Its translation: CATSKGTAGANVLTF. Supplemented by reference TRBV15 and TRBJ2-6, the full variable domain reads DAMVIQNPRYQVTQFGKPVTLSCSQTLNHNVMYWYQQKSSQAPKLLFHYYDKDFNNEADTPDNFQSRRPNTSFCFLDIRSPGLGDTAMYLCATSKGTAGANVLTFGAGSRLTVL.

The rearrangement links TRBV3-1 to TRBJ1-1; no clear D. Germline lookup yields CDR1 LGHDT and CDR2 YNNKEL (reference sequence). Trimming took off 3 bases at V and 5 bases at J, with 4 bases between the two ends. This CDR3 contains 11 residues. CDR3 DNA: TGTGCCAGCAGCCATTTAACTGAAGCTTTCTTT. This sequence encodes CASSHLTEAFF.

This clone appeared many times. The chain joins TRBV5-6 to TRBJ1-4, with a possible D match to TRBD1 (5 bases). CDR3 size: 14 residues. Germline CDR1 reads SGHDT; CDR2 reads YYEEEE. The V end lost 1 base, the J end lost 6 bases, and 10 bases lay between the germline ends. CDR3 sequence: CASSLQGVYEKLFF. The CDR3 coding sequence is TGTGCCAGCAGCTTGCAAGGGGTCTATGAAAAACTGTTTTTT.

This chain connects TRBV3-1 to TRBJ2-2; TRBD1 matches at 7 bases. The CDR3 has 13 amino acids. Germline CDR1 is LGHDT and CDR2 is YNNKEL (reference sequence). After removal of 2 bases from V and 6 bases from J, the junction contained 0 bases not matched to a gene. The CDR3 loop is CASSQQGAGELFF. CDR3 nucleotide sequence: TGTGCCAGCAGCCAACAGGGGGCCGGGGAGCTGTTTTTT.